The 5 T cell receptor beta chains below all came from one sample that was sequenced in a study of shared clonotypes between healthy human individuals. Clones were read by immunoSEQ multiplex PCR, and TCRdb kept only the in-frame ones, dropping some. The table shows 550,000 to 700,000 clones, with approximately 73% occurring only once. Sequencing was performed on memory CD4+ T cells sorted from blood. The subset is: CD45RA-negative fraction. All receptors come from a woman between 25 and 40 years old in good health.

The chain recombines TRBV7-3 with TRBJ2-1; 7 bases align to TRBD2. CDR3 length: 16 amino acids. Germline CDR1 SGHTA, CDR2 FQGTGA. Trimming removed 5 bases from V and 1 base from J; junction bases left unmatched: 8. This chain's CDR3 is CASSPAGRGSYNEQFF. In nucleotides, the CDR3 is TGTGCCAGCAGCCCGGCGGGGCGGGGGTCCTACAATGAGCAGTTCTTC.

The chain uses TRBV19 and TRBJ2-4; D call uncertain. Germline V CDR1 and CDR2: LNHDA, SQIVND (reference sequence). This CDR3 spans 16 amino acids. The V gene lost 0 bases and the J gene lost 7 bases, with 16 bases spanning the gap. CDR3 amino acids: CASSIDWGSWSNIQYF. For the CDR3, the DNA is TGTGCCAGTAGTATAGATTGGGGTAGCTGGTCGAACATTCAGTACTTC. Drawing the rest from reference TRBV19 and TRBJ2-4, the complete variable domain is DGGITQSPKYLFRKEGQNVTLSCEQNLNHDAMYWYRQDPGQGLRLIYYSQIVNDFQKGDIAEGYSVSREKKESFPLTVTSAQKNPTAFYLCASSIDWGSWSNIQYFGAGTRLSVL.

V is TRBV9 and J is TRBJ1-2; perhaps TRBD1 as D (6 bases). From germline, CDR1 is SGDLS and CDR2 YYNGEE. This CDR3 has 13 amino acids. The V gene lost 4 bases and the J gene lost 8 bases, with 15 bases spanning the gap. As DNA, the CDR3 is TGTGCCAGCAGCCCACAGGGCGACGGAGGCTACACCTTC. Translated: CASSPQGDGGYTF.

The chain couples TRBV2 to TRBJ2-7, with 9 bases identical to TRBD2. CDR3 length equals 15 residues. V lost 1 base to trimming and J lost 5 bases; unmatched junction nucleotides: 6. The germline V gene has CDR1 SNHLY and CDR2 FYNNEI. In DNA form, the CDR3 reads TGTGCCAGCAGTGAAGGTAGCGGGAGTTTCGACGAGCAGTACTTC. This gives the protein CASSEGSGSFDEQYF.

V and J are TRBV18 and TRBJ1-2; D call uncertain. Deletions cut 3 bases from V and 3 bases from J, with 5 bases between. This CDR3 region has 12 residues. CDR1 KGHSH and CDR2 LQKENI come from the germline V gene. As DNA, the CDR3 is TGTGCCAGCTCACCGGGTGACTATGGCTACACCTTC. Amino acid sequence: CASSPGDYGYTF.